The 29 T cell receptor beta chains reported below all come from one sample, sequenced in a study of breast tumors, draining lymph nodes, adjacent tissues. Breast cancer patients provided tissue from their axillary draining lymph nodes. Each CDR3 protein gets one entry after TCRdb re-called the multiplex PCR reads with MiXCR. This table has around 130,000 distinct CDR3 sequences, 21% appearing once. Sequencing was performed on axillary lymph node tissue. The receptors here all came from a female donor with breast cancer. Some clones in this sample may be carry-over from other donors' samples.

To note about this clonotype: A much larger clone differs by one base, so this may be a read error. This chain connects TRBV6-1 to TRBJ1-6; D is uncertain. Germline V gene sequence: CDR1 MNHNS, CDR2 SASEGT. This CDR3 comprises 15 residues. CDR3 sequence (DNA): TGTGTCAGCAGTGAATCGACGGCCGATAATTCACCCCTCCACTTT. Protein sequence: CVSSESTADNSPLHF.

The table lists this clonotype with many counts. In DNA form, the CDR3 reads TGTGCCAGCAGCTTACTGCGGACAGGGGTCACAGATACGCAGTATTTT. Its protein is CASSLLRTGVTDTQYF. The rearrangement links TRBV5-8 to TRBJ2-3, with TRBD1 matching over 9 bases. V shed 2 bases, J shed 2 bases, and the junction held 6 bases outside the gene matches. This CDR3 comprises 16 residues. From germline, CDR1 is SGHTS and CDR2 YDEGEE. Drawing the rest from reference TRBV5-8 and TRBJ2-3, the complete variable domain is EAGVTQSPTHLIKTRGQQATLRCSPISGHTSVYWYQQALGLGLQFLLWYDEGEERNRGNFPPRFSGRQFPNYSSELNVNALELEDSALYLCASSLLRTGVTDTQYFGPGTRLTVL.

This clonotype appeared a few times. A much more abundant neighbour one base away suggests this may be a read error. The J gene is TRBJ2-7, the V gene TRBV19; possible D gene TRBD1, 6 bases. V gave up 3 bases and J gave up 2 bases, with 17 bases separating them. The CDR3 is 16 residues long. Germline V gene data show CDR1 as LNHDA and CDR2 as SQIVND (reference sequence). CDR3 loop: CASSIGGPGVPYEQYF. CDR3 in DNA: TGTGCCAGTAGTATCGGTGGGCCAGGGGTGCCCTACGAGCAGTACTTC.

This clonotype was counted at least ten times. The gene calls are TRBV12-5 and TRBJ2-6; 8 positions match TRBD1. After removal of 5 bases from V and 2 bases from J, the junction contained 5 bases not matched to a gene. The CDR3 has 16 amino acids. The germline V gene has CDR1 LGHNT and CDR2 FRNRAP. The CDR3 spells CASGREQGAGANVLTF. The CDR3 DNA reads TGTGCTAGTGGTCGAGAACAGGGGGCTGGGGCCAACGTCCTGACTTTC.

This clonotype was seen many times. The rearrangement uses TRBV28 and TRBJ1-3, with D unresolved. The CDR3 extends over 14 amino acids. The V and J ends lost 1 base and 0 bases respectively, with 4 bases between them. The germline V gene encodes CDR1 MDHEN and CDR2 SYDVKM. The CDR3 nucleotides are TGTGCCAGCAGTTTATCTTACTCTGGAAACACCATATATTTT. Its protein product is CASSLSYSGNTIYF.

The sample holds a few counts of this clonotype. The J gene is TRBJ2-1, the V gene TRBV6-5; unclear D gene. V lost 5 bases and J lost 8, with 16 bases in between. CDR3 length: 14 residues. Looked up from germline, CDR1 is MNHEY and CDR2 is SVGAGI. The CDR3 DNA follows: TGTGCCAGCAGTCCAACTCCGGGCTTCCATGAGCAGTTCTTC. Protein: CASSPTPGFHEQFF.

In this sample, this clonotype turned up many times. The chain employs TRBV10-3 and TRBJ2-1; 8 positions match TRBD1. Trimming took 6 bases from V and 6 from J; bases not matched to a gene: 19. CDR3 length equals 18 residues. Germline loops: CDR1 ENHRY, CDR2 SYGVKD. The DNA for the CDR3 is TGTGCCATCAGCGGACAGGGCCACGGCGGCAGTATGGTCAATGAGCAGTTCTTC. Amino acid sequence: CAISGQGHGGSMVNEQFF.

This clonotype was recorded at least ten times. The rearrangement uses TRBV6-6 and TRBJ2-3, with D unclear. This CDR3 has 10 residues. CDR1 MNHNY and CDR2 SVGAGI come from the germline V gene (reference sequence). V shed 10 bases and J shed 5 bases, with 7 bases lying between them. CDR3 residues: CATNRDTQYF. The CDR3 DNA reads as TGTGCCACCAATCGAGATACGCAGTATTTT.

Many counts were recorded for this clonotype. The chain joins TRBV7-6 to TRBJ2-1; 7 positions match TRBD2. The CDR3 consists of 18 residues. Germline CDR1 SGHVS, CDR2 FNYEAQ. With 5 bases clipped from V and 2 bases from J, the junction kept 15 bases outside the gene matches. This CDR3 is CASSQRSALADTYNEQFF. The CDR3 nucleotides are TGTGCCAGCAGCCAAAGGTCTGCGCTAGCGGATACCTACAATGAGCAGTTCTTC.

A remark on this clonotype: A clone one base away is much larger, so this may be a read error. The J gene is TRBJ2-1, the V gene TRBV3-1; TRBD1 matches 11 bases. The CDR3 runs to 14 residues. In germline, CDR1 is LGHDT, CDR2 YNNKEL (reference sequence). Germline trimming cut 4 bases from V and 6 bases from J; bases unmatched to any gene: 2. The CDR3 DNA is TGTGCCAGCAGCCGAGGGACAGGGGGCAATGAGCAGTTCTTC. This encodes CASSRGTGGNEQFF.

This clonotype was seen repeatedly, ten times or more. CDR3 region: CASSRRGQGSYEQYF. The CDR3 region has the DNA TGTGCCAGCAGCCGCCGAGGACAGGGGTCCTACGAGCAGTACTTC. The chain joins TRBV3-1 to TRBJ2-7; 9 bases agree with TRBD1. CDR1 LGHDT and CDR2 YNNKEL come from the germline V gene (reference sequence). Trimming cost V 4 bases and J 1 base; bases outside gene matches: 5. CDR3 length: 15 amino acids.

The gene calls are TRBV12-5 and TRBJ2-5; D unresolved. The CDR3 runs to 13 residues. Trimming removed 1 base at V and 7 bases at J, with 10 bases between. The germline gives CDR1 LGHNT, CDR2 FRNRAP. The CDR3 DNA is TGTGCTAGTGGTTTGGAGACCTTGGGGACCCAGTACTTC. Encoded protein: CASGLETLGTQYF.

This clonotype was recorded many times. The chain has TRBV20-1 and TRBJ2-1; the match to TRBD2 covers 12 bases. V trimming: 5 bases; J trimming: 7 bases; junction bases outside the gene matches: 12. Germline V gene data show CDR1 as DFQATT and CDR2 as SNEGSKA (reference sequence). There are 16 residues in the CDR3. The CDR3 region has the DNA TGCAGTGCTCCAAAGTCTAGCGGGAGGGCCAGTAATGAGCAGTTCTTC. Its translation: CSAPKSSGRASNEQFF.

This clonotype has at least ten counts. The genes are TRBV4-2 and TRBJ2-3, with 12 bases fitting TRBD2. The germline V gene has CDR1 LGHNA and CDR2 YNFKEQ. This CDR3 contains 17 residues. The trim removed 2 bases at V and 3 bases at J, leaving 6 bases unmatched. The CDR3 protein is CASSQTAGTSGTDTQYF. The CDR3 DNA is TGTGCCAGCAGCCAAACCGCCGGGACTAGCGGGACAGATACGCAGTATTTT.

Details on this clonotype: With a much larger clone just one base away, this may be a read error. The V gene is TRBV5-4, the J gene TRBJ2-7; D gene ambiguous. V was pared by 4 bases and J by 3 bases, with 17 bases between. The CDR3 runs 15 residues. Per germline, CDR1 SGHNT and CDR2 YYREEE (reference sequence). The CDR3 here is CASSPTAKPLYEQYF. The CDR3 DNA sequence: TGTGCCAGCAGCCCCACCGCCAAACCCCTCTACGAGCAGTACTTC.

A word on this clonotype: A read error may explain this, as a much larger clone is one base away. V is TRBV10-1 and J is TRBJ2-1; 9 positions agree with TRBD1. This CDR3 is 13 amino acids long. Germline CDR1 reads WNHNN; CDR2 reads SYGVQD (reference sequence). The CDR3 spells CAGSEWTGAEQFF. CDR3 coding DNA: TGCGCCGGCAGTGAATGGACAGGGGCTGAGCAGTTCTTC.

A remark on this clonotype: Its ends do not fully match the called genes, so a read error is possible. The chain joins TRBV11-2 to TRBJ2-1, with 7 bases aligning to TRBD2. The V gene's germline CDR1 is SGHAT and CDR2 FQNNGV. The CDR3 extends over 18 amino acids. The CDR3 DNA is TGTGCCAGCGGCTTTTCGGGGGGAGGGGCATCCTTCGGCAATGAGCAGTTCTTC. Translation: CASGFSGGGASFGNEQFF.

V usage is TRBV5-4 and J usage is TRBJ1-4; 9 bases agree with TRBD1. There are 15 residues in the CDR3. Looked up from germline, CDR1 is SGHNT and CDR2 is YYREEE (reference sequence). V gave up 4 bases and J gave up 5 bases; unmatched junction bases: 6. CDR3 residues: CASSENRGLNEKLFF. For the CDR3, the DNA is TGTGCCAGCAGCGAGAACAGGGGGCTGAATGAAAAACTGTTTTTT.

The table lists this clonotype with many counts. The CDR3 is CSASPSTDTQYF. For the CDR3, the DNA is TGCAGTGCTAGTCCCTCCACAGATACGCAGTATTTT. The chain is built from TRBV20-1 and TRBJ2-3; D remains ambiguous. Looked up from germline, CDR1 is DFQATT and CDR2 is SNEGSKA (reference sequence). The CDR3 is 12 amino acids. V lost 3 bases and J lost 2, with 6 bases in between.

The chain is built from TRBV6-5 and TRBJ1-4, with D uncertain. Germline V gives CDR1 MNHEY, CDR2 SVGAGI. V was pared by 2 bases and J by 2 bases, with 12 bases between. This CDR3 spans 16 amino acids. The CDR3 sequence: CASSYLHSGTNEKLFF. The DNA of the CDR3 is TGTGCCAGCAGTTACCTACACAGTGGTACTAATGAAAAACTGTTTTTT.

With respect to this clonotype: The conserved final phenylalanine or tryptophan is absent from the CDR3, which likely points to a read error. The CDR3 nucleotides read TGTGCCAGCAGGCCCGGGACAAACTATGGCTACACCTCC. It codes for CASRPGTNYGYTS. The rearrangement links TRBV6-5 to TRBJ1-2, with TRBD1 as a possible D gene (6 bases). Germline V lookup: CDR1 MNHEY, CDR2 SVGAGI. Trimming took 6 bases from V and 2 from J, leaving 10 bases between them. The CDR3 covers 13 residues.

This clonotype was seen ten or more times. J is TRBJ2-3 and V is TRBV6-7, with 9 bases aligning to TRBD1. TRBV6-7 is an ORF; its function is uncertain. With V trimmed by 0 bases and J by 2 bases, 6 bases remained unmatched. CDR3 length equals 17 residues. CDR3 sequence reads: CASSYSVDRGNTDTQYF. The CDR3 bases are TGTGCCAGCAGTTACTCGGTGGACAGGGGTAACACAGATACGCAGTATTTT.

This clonotype has ten or more counts. The chain links TRBV10-2 to TRBJ2-7; a possible D gene is TRBD2 (6 bases). CDR3 length equals 17 residues. V lost 2 bases and J lost 2, with 19 bases in between. Germline CDR1 reads WSHSY; CDR2 reads SAAADI. CDR3: CASSEVSRRGNAYEQYF. CDR3 sequence (DNA): TGCGCCAGCAGTGAGGTCAGTCGGCGGGGTAATGCCTACGAGCAGTACTTC.

This clonotype was counted at least ten times. The rearrangement links TRBV9 to TRBJ2-2; no firm D call. The CDR3 spans 12 residues. V lost 5 bases to trimming and J lost 7 bases, with 9 bases between them. Germline V gene data show CDR1 as SGDLS and CDR2 as YYNGEE. The CDR3 region has the DNA TGTGCCAGCAGTTCGAGTGGCGGGGAGCTGTTTTTT. It codes for CASSSSGGELFF.

This clonotype occurred many times. The rearrangement links TRBV11-3 to TRBJ2-5; 14 bases are a match to TRBD2. V lost 5 bases and J lost 4; bases outside the gene matches: 3. CDR3 length: 15 amino acids. Germline V gene data show CDR1 as SGHNT and CDR2 as YENEEA. DNA for the CDR3: TGTGCCAGCAGCCCGGGACTAGCGGGAGTAGAGACCCAGTACTTC. Its translation: CASSPGLAGVETQYF.

There are many counts of this clonotype. This chain uses TRBV20-1 with TRBJ1-5; D gene unclear. Germline V lookup: CDR1 DFQATT, CDR2 SNEGSKA (reference sequence). Trimming shortened V by 4 bases and J by 4 bases, and 17 bases separated the two germline ends. This CDR3 contains 15 residues. The CDR3 sequence is CSAIPQLGRNQPQHF. In DNA, the CDR3 is TGCAGTGCTATCCCACAGTTGGGTCGGAATCAGCCCCAGCATTTT.

This clonotype was seen repeatedly, ten times or more. The rearrangement uses TRBV13 and TRBJ2-1; possibly TRBD1 or TRBD2 for D (5 bases each). CDR3 size: 15 residues. V lost 4 bases to trimming and J lost 0 bases, with 10 bases between them. Germline assignment: CDR1 PRHDT and CDR2 FYEKMQ (reference sequence). CDR3 in DNA: TGTGCCAGCAGCTCCGGGACCACCTCCTACAATGAGCAGTTCTTC. Its protein is CASSSGTTSYNEQFF.

This clonotype was seen only once. This chain links TRBV11-2 with TRBJ2-1; 8 positions match TRBD1. V lost 6 bases to trimming and J lost 2 bases; unmatched junction nucleotides: 3. This CDR3 region has 14 residues. Germline V gene data show CDR1 as SGHAT and CDR2 as FQNNGV. CDR3 residues: CASSTGGPYNEQFF. CDR3 bases: TGTGCCAGCAGTACAGGGGGACCCTACAATGAGCAGTTCTTC.

This clonotype has ten or more counts. This chain joins TRBV5-1 and TRBJ2-5, with D perhaps matching TRBD1 or TRBD2 (5 bases each). CDR1 SGHRS and CDR2 YFSETQ come from the germline V gene. Trimming removed 2 bases from V and 1 base from J, with 12 bases in between. The CDR3 totals 15 residues. The CDR3 sequence is CASSLLGGTQETQYF. The CDR3 DNA reads TGCGCCAGCAGCTTACTGGGTGGGACCCAAGAGACCCAGTACTTC.